This T cell receptor beta chain is drawn from a study of OX40 agonist ivuxolimab in advanced cancers. Whole-study context: Cohort: 65% to 90% men, mean age approximately 60, aged roughly 20 to 79. Partial responses were seen in three patients, one with hepatocellular carcinoma and two with cutaneous melanoma.

TCRdb keeps only in-frame clones here, not all; method: immunoSEQ multiplex PCR. In the table there are roughly 71,000 clones, roughly 85% of which are singletons. Study-level results: At 0.1 to 3.0 mg/kg and by week 6, CD4+ and CD8+ T cells in the blood had expanded clonally. CD8+ T cells averaged more expanded clones than CD4+.

As to this clone: Its antigen remains unidentified.

The sequenced sample was CD4+ or CD8+ T cells sorted from blood, obtained in a trial of the OX40 agonist ivuxolimab. The clonotype comes from an adult with an advanced solid tumor such as melanoma, head and neck, liver or kidney cancer.

The CDR3 is CASEPGLLNQETQYF. CDR3 in DNA: TGTGCCAGCGAGCCGGGACTCCTTAACCAAGAGACCCAGTACTTC. This sequence joins TRBV2 and TRBJ2-5, with D possibly TRBD2 on 6 matching bases. V lost 8 bases to trimming and J lost 0 bases, with 16 bases between them. Per the germline V gene, CDR1 is SNHLY and CDR2 is FYNNEI. This CDR3 has 15 amino acids.